The source of this TCR beta chain is a study of identical twins. Findings of the study overall: The presence of invariant MAIT and iNKT cells could partly confound analyses of zero-insertion sequences. Twin pairs had excess sharing that was weaker in beta out-of-frame sequences.

With respect to this clonotype: Its target is unknown.

V was cut by 3 bases and J by 6 bases, with 17 bases left in between. The CDR3 loop spans 15 amino acids. Per germline, CDR1 LGHNA and CDR2 YNFKEQ. TCRdb reanalysed the 5' RACE reads using MiXCR and keeps one entry per CDR3 protein. The sample carries a few hundred thousand distinct CDR3 sequences, roughly 10% recorded once. Input material: memory T cells sorted from blood. The rearrangement links TRBV4-2 to TRBJ1-1, with D tentatively TRBD1 (5 bases). The source is a man aged 50-59 years in good health. In DNA form, the CDR3 reads TGTGCCAGCAGCCAGGGGGTCGGCCGCGGCTCTGAAGCTTTCTTT. It encodes CASSQGVGRGSEAFF.